This T cell receptor (beta chain) came from a study of cytomegalovirus exposure and HLA in healthy donors. The PCR ran on 60 Vbeta and 13 Jbeta primers. Clones were read by immunoSEQ multiplex PCR, and TCRdb kept only the in-frame ones, dropping some. The sample carries about 180,000 clones, 70% to 90% recorded once. The CDR3 covers 14 residues. CDR1 is LNHNV, CDR2 YYDKDF, per germline (reference sequence). V lost 0 bases, J lost 2 bases, and 7 bases lay in between. This chain links TRBV15 with TRBJ2-5; possibly TRBD2 for D (5 bases). The origin of this receptor is a woman in her twenties or thirties in good health and CMV-seronegative. The sample was PBMCs. CDR3 in DNA: TGTGCCACCAGCAGAGAGACGGGACAAGAGACCCAGTACTTC. Translation: CATSRETGQETQYF.